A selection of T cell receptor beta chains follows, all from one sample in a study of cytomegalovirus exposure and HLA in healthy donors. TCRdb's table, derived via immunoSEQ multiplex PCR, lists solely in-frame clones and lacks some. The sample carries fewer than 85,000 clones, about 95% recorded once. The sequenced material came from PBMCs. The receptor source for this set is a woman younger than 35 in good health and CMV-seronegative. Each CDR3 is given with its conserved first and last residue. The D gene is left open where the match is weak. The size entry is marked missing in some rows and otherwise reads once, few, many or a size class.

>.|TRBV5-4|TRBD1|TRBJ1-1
CASSLGVTGVKLAFF
TGTGCCAGCAGCCTGGGGGTGACAGGGGTAAAGTTAGCTTTCTTT
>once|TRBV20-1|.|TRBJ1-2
CSAQAGGYTF
TGCAGTGCCCAGGCGGGGGGCTACACCTTC
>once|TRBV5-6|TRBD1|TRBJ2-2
CASSPPDRDTGELFF
TGTGCCAGCAGCCCTCCGGACAGGGATACCGGGGAGCTGTTTTTT
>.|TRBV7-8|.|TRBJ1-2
CASSLEGGGEGYTF
TGTGCCAGCAGCTTAGAGGGGGGGGGAGAGGGCTACACCTTC
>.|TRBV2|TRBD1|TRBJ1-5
CASRVRTGGRQPQHF
TGTGCCAGCAGGGTCCGGACAGGGGGTCGTCAGCCCCAGCATTTT
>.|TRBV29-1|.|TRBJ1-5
CSDGTHDQPQHF
TGCAGCGACGGGACTCACGATCAGCCCCAGCATTTT
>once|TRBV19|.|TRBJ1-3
CASSIGLAGASSGNTIYF
TGTGCCAGTAGTATCGGGCTAGCGGGAGCGAGCTCTGGAAACACCATATATTTT
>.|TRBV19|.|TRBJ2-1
CASSQSSGRYNEQFF
TGTGCCAGTAGTCAGTCGAGCGGAAGGTACAATGAGCAGTTCTTC
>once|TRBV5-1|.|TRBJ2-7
CASRSDGAGSYEQYF
TGCGCCAGCAGATCCGATGGGGCAGGATCCTACGAGCAGTACTTC
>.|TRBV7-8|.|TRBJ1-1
CASSLATELRNTEAFF
TGTGCCAGCAGCTTAGCGACAGAATTACGGAACACTGAAGCTTTCTTT
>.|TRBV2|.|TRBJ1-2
CASSEGREEGYTF
TGTGCCAGCAGTGAAGGGAGAGAGGAGGGCTACACCTTC
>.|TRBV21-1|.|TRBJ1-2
CASSNSVTGGNGYTF
TGTGCCAGCAGCAACAGTGTAACAGGGGGAAATGGCTACACCTTC
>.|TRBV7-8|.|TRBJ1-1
CASSLVLTVNTEAFF
TGTGCCAGCAGCTTAGTCCTTACAGTGAACACTGAAGCTTTCTTT
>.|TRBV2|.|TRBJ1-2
CASDPTPYGYTF
TGTGCCAGCGATCCTACCCCCTATGGCTACACCTTC
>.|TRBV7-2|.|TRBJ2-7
CASSPPAGAAYEQYF
TGTGCCAGCAGCCCCCCGGCAGGGGCGGCCTACGAGCAGTACTTC
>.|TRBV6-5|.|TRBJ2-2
CASSERTRNTGELFF
TGTGCCAGCAGCGAGAGGACACGTAACACCGGGGAGCTGTTTTTT
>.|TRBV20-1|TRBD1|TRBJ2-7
CSAQGAAQYF
TGCAGTGCTCAGGGGGCGGCGCAGTACTTC
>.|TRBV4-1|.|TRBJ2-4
CASSHGEIGGPVAKNIQYF
TGCGCCAGCAGCCATGGGGAGATTGGGGGCCCTGTAGCCAAAAACATTCAGTACTTC
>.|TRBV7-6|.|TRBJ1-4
CASSPRGEGKLFF
TGTGCCAGCAGCCCCCGGGGAGAGGGAAAACTGTTTTTT
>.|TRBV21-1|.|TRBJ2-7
CASSKGTSDYEQYF
TGTGCCAGCAGCAAAGGGACTAGCGATTACGAGCAGTACTTC
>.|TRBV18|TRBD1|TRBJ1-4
CASSRYDPGQVITVERLFF
TGTGCCAGCTCACGCTACGACCCTGGACAGGTTATTACTGTGGAAAGGCTGTTTTTT
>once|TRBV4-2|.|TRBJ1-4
CASSQLGLTGDNEKLFF
TGTGCCAGCAGCCAACTGGGTTTAACGGGGGATAATGAAAAACTGTTTTTT
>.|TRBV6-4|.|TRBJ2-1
CASSDSYRLRYNEQFF
TGTGCCAGCAGTGACTCGTACCGATTGCGCTACAATGAGCAGTTCTTC
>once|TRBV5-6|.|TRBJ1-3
CASSSPIGDHSGNTIYF
TGTGCCAGCAGCTCCCCCATCGGGGATCACTCTGGAAACACCATATATTTT
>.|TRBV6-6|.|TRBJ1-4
CASSYSPGLGEKLFF
TGTGCCAGCAGTTACTCTCCAGGGTTGGGTGAAAAACTGTTTTTT
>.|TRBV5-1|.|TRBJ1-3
CASSKGEKGNTIYF
TGCGCCAGCAGCAAGGGAGAAAAAGGAAACACCATATATTTT
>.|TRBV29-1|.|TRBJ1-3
CSVESAPAAGAGNTIYF
TGCAGCGTTGAGTCTGCCCCCGCGGCAGGGGCTGGAAACACCATATATTTT
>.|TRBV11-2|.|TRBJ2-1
CASSRGTEYNEQFF
TGTGCCAGCAGCCGCGGGACAGAATACAATGAGCAGTTCTTC
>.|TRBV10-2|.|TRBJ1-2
CASSDEGKTNYGYTF
TGCGCCAGCAGTGATGAGGGCAAGACTAACTATGGCTACACCTTC
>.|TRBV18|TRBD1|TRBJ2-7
CASSSGQDYEQYF
TGTGCCAGCTCATCCGGACAGGACTACGAGCAGTACTTC
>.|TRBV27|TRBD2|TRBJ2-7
CASVGLAGSYEQYF
TGTGCCAGCGTCGGACTAGCGGGATCCTACGAGCAGTACTTC
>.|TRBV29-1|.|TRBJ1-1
CSVLRAEAFF
TGCAGCGTACTGAGGGCTGAAGCTTTCTTT
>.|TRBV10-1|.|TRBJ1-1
CASSESGQMNTEAFF
TGCGCCAGCAGTGAGTCGGGGCAGATGAACACTGAAGCTTTCTTT
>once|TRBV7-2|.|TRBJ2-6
CASSFQAGLRLAGANVLTF
TGTGCCAGCAGCTTCCAGGCAGGGCTACGTCTCGCTGGGGCCAACGTCCTGACTTTC
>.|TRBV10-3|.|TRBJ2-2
CAINREGGRSGELFF
TGTGCCATCAACCGAGAGGGGGGGCGCTCCGGGGAGCTGTTTTTT
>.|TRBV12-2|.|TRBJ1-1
CASRFGPGVGNTEAFF
TGTGCAAGTCGCTTTGGGCCCGGGGTCGGGAACACTGAAGCTTTCTTT
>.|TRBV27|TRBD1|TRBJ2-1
CASSVGTGKSNEQFF
TGTGCCAGCAGTGTAGGGACAGGGAAGTCCAATGAGCAGTTCTTC
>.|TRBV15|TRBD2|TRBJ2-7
CATSSRSGRRDEQYF
TGTGCCACCAGCAGCCGAAGCGGGAGAAGGGACGAGCAGTACTTC
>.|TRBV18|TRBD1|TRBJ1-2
CASSPGQGDYGYTF
TGTGCCAGCTCACCGGGACAGGGTGACTATGGCTACACCTTC
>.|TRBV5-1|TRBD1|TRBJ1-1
CASSQGQANTEAFF
TGCGCCAGCAGCCAGGGACAGGCGAACACTGAAGCTTTCTTT
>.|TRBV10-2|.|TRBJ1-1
CASRVRTQGTNTEAFF
TGCGCCAGCAGGGTCCGAACCCAGGGGACGAACACTGAAGCTTTCTTT
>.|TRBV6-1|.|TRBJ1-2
CASSERGRGNYGYTF
TGTGCCAGCAGTGAGCGGGGGCGCGGTAACTATGGCTACACCTTC
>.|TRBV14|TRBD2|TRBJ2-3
CASSQEPGLVGTDTQYF
TGTGCCAGCAGCCAAGAGCCGGGACTAGTAGGCACAGATACGCAGTATTTT
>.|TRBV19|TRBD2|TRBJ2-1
CASSIEGGVIGEQFF
TGTGCCAGTAGTATAGAGGGGGGGGTGATTGGGGAGCAGTTCTTC
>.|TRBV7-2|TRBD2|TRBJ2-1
CASTLGLAGGWRQFF
TGTGCCAGCACACTTGGACTAGCGGGAGGTTGGCGGCAGTTCTTC
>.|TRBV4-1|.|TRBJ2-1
CASSQGGNEQFF
TGCGCCAGCAGCCAAGGAGGCAATGAGCAGTTCTTC
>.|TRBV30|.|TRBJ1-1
CAWKDSLEAFF
TGTGCCTGGAAAGACTCTCTAGAAGCTTTCTTT
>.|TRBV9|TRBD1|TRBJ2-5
CASSVARQGKEGETQYF
TGTGCCAGCAGCGTGGCCCGACAGGGGAAGGAGGGAGAGACCCAGTACTTC
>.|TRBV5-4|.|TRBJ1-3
CASSTGSSGNTIYF
TGTGCCAGCAGCACGGGGAGCTCTGGAAACACCATATATTTT
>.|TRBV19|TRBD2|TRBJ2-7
CASSMSLAGAEQYF
TGTGCCAGTAGTATGTCACTAGCGGGCGCCGAGCAGTACTTC
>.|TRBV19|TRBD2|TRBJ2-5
CASSIEGGLETQYF
TGTGCCAGTAGTATAGAGGGAGGGTTGGAGACCCAGTACTTC
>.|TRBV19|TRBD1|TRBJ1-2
CASRQGQGVYGYTF
TGTGCCAGTAGACAAGGACAGGGCGTATATGGCTACACCTTC
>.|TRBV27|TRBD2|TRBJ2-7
CASSSSGSGDYEQYF
TGTGCCAGCAGTTCTAGCGGGAGTGGGGACTACGAGCAGTACTTC
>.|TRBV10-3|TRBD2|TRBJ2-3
CAISAGTSRPTDTQYF
TGTGCCATCAGTGCCGGGACTAGCAGACCCACAGATACGCAGTATTTT
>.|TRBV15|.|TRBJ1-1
CATSSQGTTEAFF
TGTGCCACCAGCAGTCAGGGGACCACTGAAGCTTTCTTT
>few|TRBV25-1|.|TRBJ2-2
CASSELAGETGELFF
TGTGCCAGCAGTGAATTGGCAGGGGAGACCGGGGAGCTGTTTTTT
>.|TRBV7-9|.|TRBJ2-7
CASSLEYLREQYF
TGTGCCAGCAGCTTAGAGTATCTACGCGAGCAGTACTTC
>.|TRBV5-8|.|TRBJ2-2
CASSLGTANTGELFF
TGTGCCAGCAGCTTGGGGACTGCGAACACCGGGGAGCTGTTTTTT